This TCR beta chain stems from a study of PD-L1 blockade in urothelial cancer. Study in general: Samples of blood were analyzed 3 weeks (second dose) and 6 weeks after treatment start.

The time point here: peripheral blood 6 weeks after treatment start. The investigators introduced synthetic TCR analog templates into each PCR as spikes. Sequenced by immunoSEQ multiplex PCR; TCRdb stores in-frame clones only, minus some. The sample yields some 120,000 clones, about 89% seen once. Per the germline V gene, CDR1 is SGHDT and CDR2 is YYEEEE. J lost 6 bases, V lost 0 bases, and 7 bases had no gene match. The length of the CDR3 is 15 residues. The sequence came from a man aged 55 to 70 with urothelial cancer. The sequenced sample was PBMCs, obtained around atezolizumab (anti-PD-L1) treatment. The chain carries TRBV5-6 and TRBJ1-1; 8 nucleotides line up with TRBD1. The CDR3 region is CASSLGDRPEAEAFF. CDR3 coding DNA: TGTGCCAGCAGCTTGGGGGACAGGCCCGAGGCTGAAGCTTTCTTT.